This TCR beta chain was identified during a study of human T cells and chemical hapten exposure. For the library, individual cDNA molecules each received unique molecular identifiers. Per the original data handling: Samples held a median of approximately 94,000 TCRs, range roughly 20,000–700,000. TCRdb recomputed calls from the RACE reads with MiXCR, one row per CDR3 protein. TCRdb, not the original authors, processed these V and J calls. The profile shows roughly 81,000 distinct CDR3 sequences, about 9% of them singletons. Points from the study as a whole: The study found that DPC sensitization did not change TCRs above 1 in 1000 frequency.

Trimming at V came to 0 bases and at J to 9 bases, leaving 4 bases not matched to a gene. Germline V CDR1 and CDR2: SGHDT, YYEEEE. The CDR3 spans 14 residues. Specified time point: pre-sensitization, week 0. Treatment meaning: therapeutic diphenylcyclopropenone sensitization with weekly scalp DPC. Concerning this clonotype itself: Its specificity is unknown.

The chain links TRBV5-6 to TRBJ1-5, with 9 bases matching TRBD1. The origin of this receptor is a middle-aged man with alopecia areata. Some clones in this sample may be carry-over from other donors' samples. The source was whole blood, collected in connection with sensitization to the hapten diphenylcyclopropenone (DPC). CDR3 in amino acids: CASSLGQGGRPQHF. Written as DNA, the CDR3 is TGTGCCAGCAGCTTGGGACAGGGGGGTAGGCCCCAGCATTTT.